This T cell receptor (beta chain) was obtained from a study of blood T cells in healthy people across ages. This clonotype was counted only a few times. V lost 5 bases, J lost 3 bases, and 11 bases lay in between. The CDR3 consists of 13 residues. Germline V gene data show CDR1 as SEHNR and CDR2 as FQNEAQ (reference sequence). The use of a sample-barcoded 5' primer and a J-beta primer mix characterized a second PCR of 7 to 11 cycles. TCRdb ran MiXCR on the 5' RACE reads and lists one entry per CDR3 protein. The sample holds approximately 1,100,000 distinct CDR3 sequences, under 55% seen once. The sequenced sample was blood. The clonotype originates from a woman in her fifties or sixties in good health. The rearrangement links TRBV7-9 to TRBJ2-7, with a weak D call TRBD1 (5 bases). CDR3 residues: CASSGSQGYEQYF. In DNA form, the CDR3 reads TGTGCCAGCAGCGGAAGTCAGGGCTACGAGCAGTACTTC.